In this sample, the clone carrying this T cell receptor (beta chain) turned up a few times. Antigen: not known. V lost 3 bases and J 0 bases, leaving 6 bases between the germline ends. The germline gives CDR1 SEHNR, CDR2 FQNEAQ (reference sequence). The CDR3 length is 14 residues. In TCRdb, the 5' RACE reads were re-called with MiXCR into one record per CDR3 protein. The sample includes around 320,000 distinct CDR3 sequences, roughly a tenth of them seen just once. These data originate in a study of T cells after yellow fever vaccination. Study-wide results and caveats: Clones that expanded after primary vaccination mostly reappeared after the booster (approximately 96% CD4, approximately 87% CD8). Compared with primary, the secondary response was weaker and peaked at day 5, not 15.

The material was CD4+ T cells sorted from PBMCs, obtained 45 days after the yellow fever booster vaccination. The receptor was derived from a man aged 18 to 30 who received the YFV17D yellow fever vaccine. The chain combines TRBV7-9 with TRBJ1-3, with D unresolved. The CDR3 sequence: CASSFFSSGNTIYF. CDR3 in DNA: TGTGCCAGCAGCTTTTTTAGCTCTGGAAACACCATATATTTT. The complete variable domain, with remaining parts taken from reference TRBV7-9 and TRBJ1-3, reads DTGVSQNPRHKITKRGQNVTFRCDPISEHNRLYWYRQTLGQGPEFLTYFQNEAQLEKSRLLSDRFSAERPKGSFSTLEIQRTEQGDSAMYLCASSFFSSGNTIYFGEGSWLTVV.